The 22 T cell receptor beta chains given below trace back to one sample, sequenced in a study of shared clonotypes between healthy human individuals. The data were produced by immunoSEQ multiplex PCR, yet TCRdb's version contains in-frame clones alone and is incomplete. Of hundreds of thousands of clones in the sample, 74% were seen once. The sample consisted of memory CD4+ T cells sorted from blood. Stated subset: CD45RA-negative fraction. The receptors were gathered from a woman aged 25 to 39 in good health.

The chain carries TRBV2 and TRBJ1-1, with 10 positions matching TRBD1. With 8 bases clipped from V and 1 base from J, the junction kept 7 bases outside the gene matches. Germline V gene sequence: CDR1 SNHLY, CDR2 FYNNEI. The CDR3 has 15 amino acids. The CDR3 coding sequence is TGTGCCAGCGTTCCGGGACAGGGGCGGAACACTGAAGCTTTCTTT. Translating gives CASVPGQGRNTEAFF.

This clone was observed once. J is TRBJ2-5 and V is TRBV7-2, with D perhaps matching TRBD1 (5 bases). This CDR3 is 14 amino acids long. The germline V gene has CDR1 SGHTA and CDR2 FQGNSA. Trimming pared 5 bases from V and 4 bases from J, leaving 14 bases between. CDR3 sequence reads: CASSKNQGPETQYF. The CDR3, as DNA: TGTGCCAGCAGCAAAAATCAGGGCCCAGAGACCCAGTACTTC.

The chain uses TRBV29-1 and TRBJ2-5, with D perhaps matching TRBD1 (6 bases). The DNA end lines up better with TRBJ2-7; the J call may be wrong. CDR3 length: 13 residues. Germline CDR1 is SQVTM and CDR2 is ANQGSEA. CDR3 protein: CSVVQGHSYEQYF. The CDR3, as DNA: TGCAGCGTTGTCCAGGGGCACTCCTACGAGCAGTACTTC.

The gene calls are TRBV10-1 and TRBJ1-2, with a possible D match to TRBD1 (6 bases). The length of the CDR3 is 14 residues. The germline V gene encodes CDR1 WNHNN and CDR2 SYGVQD (reference sequence). Trimming removed 2 bases at V and 6 bases at J, with 13 bases between. CDR3 residues: CASSETLQGNGYTF. The CDR3 DNA reads as TGCGCCAGCAGTGAGACCTTGCAGGGGAATGGCTACACCTTC.

This chain links TRBV6-1 with TRBJ2-1, with 12 bases aligning to TRBD2. This CDR3 is 15 amino acids long. The trim removed 7 bases at V and 2 bases at J, leaving 3 bases unmatched. CDR1 and CDR2 (germline): MNHNS, SASEGT. This chain's CDR3 is CASIGLAGTYNEQFF. The CDR3 DNA follows: TGTGCCAGCATTGGACTAGCGGGAACCTACAATGAGCAGTTCTTC.

Concerning this clone itself: The junction departs from the called germline gene at one end, perhaps through a read error. Other nucleotide sequences in the sample specify the same CDR3. The rearrangement joins TRBV19 to TRBJ2-7; 10 bases align to TRBD2. The CDR3 is 14 amino acids. CDR1 and CDR2 from the germline V gene are LNHDA and SQIVND (reference sequence). The CDR3: CASRIAGGPYEQYF. The CDR3 nucleotides are TGTGCCAGTAGGATAGCGGGAGGTCCCTACGAGCAGTACTTC. Drawing the rest from reference TRBV19 and TRBJ2-7, the complete variable domain is DGGITQSPKYLFRKEGQNVTLSCEQNLNHDAMYWYRQDPGQGLRLIYYSQIVNDFQKGDIAEGYSVSREKKESFPLTVTSAQKNPTAFYLCASRIAGGPYEQYFGPGTRLTVT.

The chain is built from TRBV5-1 and TRBJ1-2; D is unresolved. From germline, CDR1 is SGHRS and CDR2 YFSETQ. The V end was cut by 1 base, the J end by 8 bases, with 12 bases between. The length of the CDR3 is 13 residues. The CDR3 protein is CASSLKWSYGYTF. The CDR3 DNA sequence: TGCGCCAGCAGCTTGAAGTGGTCCTACGGCTACACCTTC.

The chain carries TRBV5-4 and TRBJ2-7; 7 bases map to TRBD2. Looked up from germline, CDR1 is SGHNT and CDR2 is YYREEE (reference sequence). The V gene end was trimmed by 2 bases and the J gene end by 7 bases; junction bases not matched to a gene: 15. This CDR3 has 16 residues. CDR3 loop: CASSLTPVSGAGEQYF. The CDR3 bases are TGTGCCAGCAGCTTAACACCCGTGAGCGGGGCGGGGGAGCAGTACTTC.

Regarding this clone: Other nucleotide sequences from this sample produce the same CDR3. V and J are TRBV4-2 and TRBJ2-5, with TRBD2 identical over 10 bases. This CDR3 spans 17 amino acids. With V trimmed by 0 bases and J by 4 bases, 8 bases remained unmatched. Germline V gives CDR1 LGHNA, CDR2 YNFKEQ. CDR3 sequence (DNA): TGTGCCAGCAGCCAAGACGCAGGGTTAGCGGGGGGAGAGACCCAGTACTTC. The encoded protein is CASSQDAGLAGGETQYF.

This clone showed up many times. This chain connects TRBV19 to TRBJ2-7; 8 bases fit TRBD1. The ends lost 4 bases at V and 6 bases at J; junction bases unmatched: 5. Germline lookup yields CDR1 LNHDA and CDR2 SQIVND (reference sequence). The CDR3 sequence is 13 residues long. The CDR3 nucleotides are TGTGCCAGTAGTAAACAGGGGGTTGGCGAGCAGTACTTC. It is translated as CASSKQGVGEQYF.

The table lists this clone with a count of one. The chain combines TRBV7-9 with TRBJ1-1; the D gene is possibly TRBD1 (5 bases). Trimming pared 5 bases from V and 7 bases from J, leaving 11 bases between. Germline V lookup: CDR1 SEHNR, CDR2 FQNEAQ (reference sequence). This CDR3 has 12 amino acids. This CDR3 reads CASSRGHSEAFF. CDR3 DNA: TGTGCCAGCAGCAGAGGACACAGTGAAGCTTTCTTT.

CDR3 DNA: TGTGCCAGCAGCCTCACTAGCGGGAGGGCCCTTTTTGTCAATGAGCAGTTCTTC. This codes for CASSLTSGRALFVNEQFF. The rearrangement joins TRBV27 to TRBJ2-1; TRBD2 matches at 13 bases. CDR1 is MNHEY, CDR2 SMNVEV, per germline (reference sequence). The CDR3 totals 18 residues. Trimming removed 6 bases from V and 6 bases from J; junction bases left unmatched: 14.

This chain uses TRBV9 with TRBJ1-2, with D maybe TRBD1 (5 bases). This CDR3 has 13 residues. CDR1 SGDLS and CDR2 YYNGEE come from the germline V gene. V lost 2 bases and J lost 3, with 8 bases in between. The CDR3 loop is CASSVRVDYGYTF. The CDR3 nucleotides are TGTGCCAGCAGCGTCAGGGTTGACTATGGCTACACCTTC.

This clone was picked up one time. The rearrangement joins TRBV28 to TRBJ2-5; TRBD2 agrees at 7 bases. The CDR3 spans 15 residues. CDR1 and CDR2 from the germline V gene are MDHEN and SYDVKM. J was trimmed by 4 bases and V by 4 bases; bases with no gene match: 9. The CDR3, as DNA: TGTGCCAGCAGTTCTGGGGGAGGGGTAGGAGAGACCCAGTACTTC. Its protein is CASSSGGGVGETQYF.

The chain couples TRBV28 to TRBJ2-1, with 8 bases matching TRBD2. V lost 4 bases to trimming and J lost 9 bases; unmatched junction nucleotides: 11. CDR3 length equals 15 residues. Germline CDR1 and CDR2: MDHEN and SYDVKM. CDR3 bases: TGTGCCAGCAGTTCTACCGGGACTAGGATCGGTGAGCAGTTCTTC. Protein sequence: CASSSTGTRIGEQFF. Supplemented by reference TRBV28 and TRBJ2-1, the full variable domain reads DVKVTQSSRYLVKRTGEKVFLECVQDMDHENMFWYRQDPGLGLRLIYFSYDVKMKEKGDIPEGYSVSREKKERFSLILESASTNQTSMYLCASSSTGTRIGEQFFGPGTRLTVL.

This chain uses TRBV5-4 with TRBJ2-3; a weak D match, TRBD2 (6 bases). The ends were cut back, 8 bases at V and 0 bases at J, with 10 bases in the middle. This CDR3 has 13 residues. Germline loops: CDR1 SGHNT, CDR2 YYREEE (reference sequence). CDR3 residues: CASGDWSTDTQYF. In DNA, the CDR3 is TGTGCCAGTGGGGACTGGAGCACAGATACGCAGTATTTT.

In its sample, this clone was seen a few times. This rearrangement joins TRBV11-2 to TRBJ2-7, with D possibly TRBD1 on 5 matching bases. CDR1 is SGHAT, CDR2 FQNNGV, per germline. This CDR3 is 14 amino acids long. With 5 bases removed from V and 2 bases from J, the gap between germline ends came to 13 bases. CDR3 loop: CASSATVPPYEQYF. In nucleotides, the CDR3 is TGTGCCAGCAGCGCGACAGTCCCACCCTACGAGCAGTACTTC.

The chain is built from TRBV28 and TRBJ1-4, with D possibly matching TRBD1 (5 bases). Per the germline V gene, CDR1 is MDHEN and CDR2 is SYDVKM. The CDR3 has 16 amino acids. Between the trimmed V and J ends, which lost 6 bases and 5 bases, there was a span of 19 bases. The CDR3 bases are TGTGCCAGCAGCCGTCCACCAGGGACGGGAAATGAAAAACTGTTTTTT. This sequence encodes CASSRPPGTGNEKLFF.

The chain is built from TRBV6-6 and TRBJ2-5; the D gene could be TRBD1 or TRBD2 (5 bases each). The J call may be faulty, since TRBJ2-7 better matches the DNA end. This CDR3 is built from 16 residues. CDR1 and CDR2 from the germline V gene are MNHNY and SVGAGI (reference sequence). This chain's CDR3 is CASSSGPPRYAAEQYF. The CDR3 DNA reads TGTGCCAGCAGTTCGGGACCGCCCCGGTACGCGGCCGAGCAGTACTTC.

This clone was recorded once. The chain employs TRBV11-2 and TRBJ2-3, with 7 bases lining up with TRBD1. The CDR3 has 16 amino acids. Germline V CDR1 and CDR2: SGHAT, FQNNGV. Trimming removed 0 bases from V and 4 bases from J; junction bases left unmatched: 7. The CDR3 here is CASSLDVGTGADTQYF. DNA of the CDR3: TGTGCCAGCAGCTTAGATGTAGGTACAGGGGCAGATACGCAGTATTTT.

V and J are TRBV7-2 and TRBJ1-1, with 8 nucleotides matching TRBD1. V dropped 7 bases and J dropped 6; count of bases not matched to a gene: 10. The CDR3 runs to 14 residues. CDR1 and CDR2 from the germline V gene are SGHTA and FQGNSA. CDR3 DNA sequence: TGTGCCAGCACCAAAGTACAGGGGGTAGCTGAAGCTTTCTTT. This codes for CASTKVQGVAEAFF.

The chain is built from TRBV6-1 and TRBJ1-2; no reliable D call. Germline V lookup: CDR1 MNHNS, CDR2 SASEGT. The CDR3 loop spans 13 amino acids. V lost 3 bases, J lost 1 base, and 6 bases lay in between. The CDR3 here is CASSDFSNYGYTF. The DNA of the CDR3 is TGTGCCAGCAGTGACTTCAGTAACTATGGCTACACCTTC.